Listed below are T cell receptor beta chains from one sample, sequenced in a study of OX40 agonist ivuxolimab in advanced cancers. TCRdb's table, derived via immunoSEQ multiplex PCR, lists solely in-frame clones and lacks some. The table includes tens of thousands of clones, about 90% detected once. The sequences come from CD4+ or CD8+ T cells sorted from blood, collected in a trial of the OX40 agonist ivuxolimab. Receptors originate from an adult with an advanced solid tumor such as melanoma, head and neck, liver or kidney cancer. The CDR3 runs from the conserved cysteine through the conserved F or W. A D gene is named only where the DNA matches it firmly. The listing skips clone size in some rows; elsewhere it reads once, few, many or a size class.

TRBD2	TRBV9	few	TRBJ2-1	TGTGCCAGCAGCGTAGTTGGGACTAGCGGGGCCAATGAGCAGTTCTTC	CASSVVGTSGANEQFF
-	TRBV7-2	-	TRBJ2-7	TGTGCCAGCAGCTCCGTCGGGCTTGGCTACGAGCAGTACTTC	CASSSVGLGYEQYF
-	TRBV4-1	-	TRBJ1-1	TGCGCCAGCAGCCGAGGTCCTCAGGGGAACACTGAAGCTTTCTTT	CASSRGPQGNTEAFF
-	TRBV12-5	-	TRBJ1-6	TGTGCTAGTGGTTTGGGGCGGGCCGCCGATTCACCCCTCCACTTT	CASGLGRAADSPLHF
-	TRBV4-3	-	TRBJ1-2	TGCGCCAGCAGCCAAGAAAGAGGGTTCTATGGCTACACCTTC	CASSQERGFYGYTF
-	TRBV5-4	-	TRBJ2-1	TGTGCCAGCAGCTTGGGAACCGCTCTGGGCAATGAGCAGTTCTTC	CASSLGTALGNEQFF
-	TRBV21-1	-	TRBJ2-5	TGTGCCAGCAAAGAGGGGGCAGGGTTTAACTCGGGGCAGTACTTC	CASKEGAGFNSGQYF
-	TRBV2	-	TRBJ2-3	TGTGCCGTGGCCAGAGAGGGGGGGAGCACAGATACGCAGTATTTT	CAVAREGGSTDTQYF
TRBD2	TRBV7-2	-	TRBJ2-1	TGTGCCAGCAGCTTAGGCGCGGGAGGGGGCAATGAGCAGTTCTTC	CASSLGAGGGNEQFF
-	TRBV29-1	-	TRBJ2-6	TGCAGCGTTGCCCGGGACGGTGGGCCTGGGGCCAACGTCCTGACTTTC	CSVARDGGPGANVLTF
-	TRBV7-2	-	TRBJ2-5	TGTGCCAGCAGCCCCGGGTTGTACCAAGAGACCCAGTACTTC	CASSPGLYQETQYF
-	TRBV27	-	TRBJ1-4	TGTGCCAGCAGTTTTTGGCAGAACGAAAAACTGTTTTTT	CASSFWQNEKLFF
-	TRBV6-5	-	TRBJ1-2	TGTGCCAGCAGTTACGGGCCCTCTGAGGGACGCTACACCTTC	CASSYGPSEGRYTF
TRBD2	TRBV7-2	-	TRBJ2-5	TGTGCCAGCAGCTTGGGACTATGGGAGACCCAGTACTTC	CASSLGLWETQYF
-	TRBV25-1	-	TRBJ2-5	TGTGCCAGCAGTGCCTACGCTCAAGAGACCCAGTACTTC	CASSAYAQETQYF
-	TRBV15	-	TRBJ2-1	TGTGCCACCAGCAGAGGTTACAATGAGCAGTTCTTC	CATSRGYNEQFF
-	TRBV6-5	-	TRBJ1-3	TGTGCCAGTCAGCTACTCTCTGGAAACACCATATATTTT	CASQLLSGNTIYF
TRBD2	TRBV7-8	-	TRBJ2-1	TGTGCCAGCAGCCAACGGGGAGCGGGAGGGAGGGAGCAGTTCTTC	CASSQRGAGGREQFF
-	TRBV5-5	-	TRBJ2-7	TGTGCCAGCAGCTTGGACAGGCCTCTTTACTACGAGCAGTACTTC	CASSLDRPLYYEQYF
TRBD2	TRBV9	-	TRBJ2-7	TGTGCCAGCAGCGTAGCGTATAGCGGGAGTTACGAGCAGTACTTC	CASSVAYSGSYEQYF
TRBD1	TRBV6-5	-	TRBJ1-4	TGTGCCAGCAGCCTCGACAGGGGGCGTAATGAAAAACTGTTTTTT	CASSLDRGRNEKLFF
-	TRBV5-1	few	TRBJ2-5	TGCGCCAGCAGCTTCGCGGAAGAGACCCAGTACTTC	CASSFAEETQYF
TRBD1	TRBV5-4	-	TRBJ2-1	TGTGCCACCTCCGTAGGGGGCCTCAATGAGCAGTTCTTC	CATSVGGLNEQFF
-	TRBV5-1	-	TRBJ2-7	TGCGCCAGCAGCTTGGTTGTACAGCCCTACGAGCAGTACTTC	CASSLVVQPYEQYF
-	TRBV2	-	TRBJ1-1	TGTGCCAGCAGTGAAGATCCCGGTAGGAACACTGAAGCTTTCTTT	CASSEDPGRNTEAFF
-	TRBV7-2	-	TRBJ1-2	TGTGCCAGCAGCTTAGGAGCCTATGGCTACACCTTC	CASSLGAYGYTF
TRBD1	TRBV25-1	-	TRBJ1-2	TGTGCCAGTAAAAATCAGCGCGGGACAGGGGACGGCTACACCTTC	CASKNQRGTGDGYTF
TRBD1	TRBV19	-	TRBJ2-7	TGTGCCAGTAGAGTCGGACAGGGATCCTACGAGCAGTACTTC	CASRVGQGSYEQYF
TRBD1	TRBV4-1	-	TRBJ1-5	TGCGCCAGCAGCCAAGTCCCGGGACAGGGGACTCAGCCCCAGCATTTT	CASSQVPGQGTQPQHF
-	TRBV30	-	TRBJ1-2	TGTGCCTGGAGTGTAGGTGGGCAGTCGAACGGCTACACCTTC	CAWSVGGQSNGYTF
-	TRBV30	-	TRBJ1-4	TGTGCCTGGAGACAGAACCTAGGTGAAAAACTGTTTTTT	CAWRQNLGEKLFF